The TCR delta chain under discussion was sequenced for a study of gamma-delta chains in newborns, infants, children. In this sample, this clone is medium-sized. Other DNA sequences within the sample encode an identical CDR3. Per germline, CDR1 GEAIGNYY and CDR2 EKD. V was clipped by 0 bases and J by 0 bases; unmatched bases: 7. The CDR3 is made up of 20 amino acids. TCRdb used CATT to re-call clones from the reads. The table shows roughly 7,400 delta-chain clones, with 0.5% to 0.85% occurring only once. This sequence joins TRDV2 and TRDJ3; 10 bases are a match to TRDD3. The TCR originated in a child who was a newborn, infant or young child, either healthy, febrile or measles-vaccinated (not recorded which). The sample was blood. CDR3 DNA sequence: TGTGCCTGTGACACCGTACTGGGGGATTCTAGCTCCTGGGACACCCGACAGATGTTTTTC. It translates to CACDTVLGDSSSWDTRQMFF.